The entry below describes one T cell receptor beta chain. The data stem from a study of blood T cell repertoires in COVID-19. The wider study: Italy, Spain and the United States were the sources of the convalescent and acute COVID-19 samples. Nucleic acid was either cDNA or gDNA, and it came from T cells, B-cell-depleted T cells, or PBMCs.

CDR1 and CDR2 from the germline V gene are SGHVS and FQNEAQ. V was shortened by 2 bases and J by 5 bases, with 4 bases between the two germline ends. This CDR3 is 11 amino acids long. In the original analysis: Cell counts per sample came from amplifying reference gene primers. TCRdb's copy holds only in-frame clones and misses some; the assay was immunoSEQ multiplex PCR. That table supplies the V and J calls and clone size; D and trimming were determined from the DNA. The table has 140,000 to 150,000 clones, approximately 80% seen once. The sample consisted of peripheral blood. This receptor was taken from a woman aged 50 to 65 with acute or convalescent COVID-19. V is TRBV7-8 and J is TRBJ2-7, with D hard to call. This CDR3 reads CASSLLDEQYF. In DNA, the CDR3 is TGTGCCAGCAGCTTATTAGACGAGCAGTACTTC.